The 27 T cell receptor beta chains in this list originate from one sample, sequenced in a study of cytomegalovirus exposure and HLA in healthy donors. The data were produced by immunoSEQ multiplex PCR, yet TCRdb's version contains in-frame clones alone and is incomplete. This table has 60,000 to 70,000 clones, roughly 89% appearing once. The material sequenced was PBMCs. Every receptor here comes from a woman between 18 and 30 years old in good health and CMV-seronegative.

This chain connects TRBV25-1 to TRBJ2-2; 7 nucleotides match TRBD1. J gave up 4 bases and V 8 bases, and 4 bases lay outside the gene matches. The CDR3 totals 13 residues. Germline V gene data show CDR1 as MGHDK and CDR2 as SYGVNS. DNA for the CDR3: TGTGCCAGCCCCGGGACAGCCACCGGGGAGCTGTTTTTT. This gives the protein CASPGTATGELFF.

The chain's CDR3 is CASSPTRGDYGYTF. The CDR3 DNA reads as TGTGCCAGCAGCCCAACCCGGGGGGACTATGGCTACACCTTC. V usage is TRBV7-8 and J usage is TRBJ1-2; tentatively, D is TRBD1 (5 bases). V was cut by 5 bases and J by 3 bases, with 13 bases left in between. Germline values: CDR1 SGHVS, CDR2 FQNEAQ. CDR3 length: 14 residues.

The rearrangement uses TRBV18 and TRBJ1-5; D remains unclear. CDR1 and CDR2 from the germline V gene are KGHSH and LQKENI. V was pared by 3 bases and J by 7 bases, with 19 bases between. This CDR3 has 16 amino acids. This CDR3 reads CASSPTTGNLGQPQHF. DNA of the CDR3: TGTGCCAGCTCACCCACGACCGGGAACCTGGGACAGCCCCAGCATTTT.

In DNA form, the CDR3 reads TGTGCCAGCAGTTTAGTCGCGACAGGGGCAAGGGAGCAGTACTTC. Protein product: CASSLVATGAREQYF. The V call is TRBV28, the J call TRBJ2-7, with 8 bases lining up with TRBD1. Trimming at V came to 2 bases and at J to 7 bases, leaving 10 bases not matched to a gene. CDR3 size: 15 residues. In germline, CDR1 is MDHEN, CDR2 SYDVKM.

The gene calls are TRBV4-3 and TRBJ1-2, with D possibly being TRBD1 (5 bases). This CDR3 region has 15 residues. CDR1 and CDR2 from the germline V gene are LGHNA and YSLEER. Trimming shortened V by 0 bases and J by 2 bases, and 10 bases separated the two germline ends. The CDR3 here is CASSQDFGGNYGYTF. The CDR3 coding sequence is TGCGCCAGCAGCCAAGATTTTGGGGGGAACTATGGCTACACCTTC.

This clone was counted between two and nine times. This chain connects TRBV7-6 to TRBJ2-3; 12 positions match TRBD2. The ends lost 5 bases at V and 3 bases at J; junction bases unmatched: 9. This CDR3 is built from 17 residues. Germline assignment: CDR1 SGHVS and CDR2 FNYEAQ. In nucleotides, the CDR3 is TGTGCCAGCAGCCTGAGACTAGCGGGAGCACAAACAGATACGCAGTATTTT. Protein: CASSLRLAGAQTDTQYF.

The V and J genes are TRBV30 and TRBJ2-1, with 13 bases identical to TRBD2. The V gene's germline CDR1 is GTSNPN and CDR2 SVGIG (reference sequence). The J segment lost 8 bases and the V segment lost 8 bases, leaving 12 bases of the junction unmatched. The CDR3 has 15 amino acids. CDR3 coding DNA: TGTGCCCTATTACGAAGACTAGCGGGGGGAGATGAGCAGTTCTTC. Translating it yields CALLRRLAGGDEQFF.

The V call is TRBV4-1, the J call TRBJ2-3; perhaps TRBD2 as D (6 bases). The CDR3 runs 17 residues. V lost 3 bases and J lost 2, with 18 bases in between. The germline V gene encodes CDR1 MGHRA and CDR2 YSYEKL. The CDR3 bases are TGCGCCAGCAGCCACCCCCTTGCGGGGTCTGCCACAGATACGCAGTATTTT. It codes for CASSHPLAGSATDTQYF.

The count of this clone is one. V gene TRBV11-2 combines with J gene TRBJ2-1; D call uncertain. Looked up from germline, CDR1 is SGHAT and CDR2 is FQNNGV. The CDR3 consists of 13 residues. Trimming took 3 bases from V and 8 from J, leaving 11 bases between them. CDR3 residues: CASSFLNRDEQFF. CDR3 sequence (DNA): TGTGCCAGCAGCTTTTTGAATCGGGATGAGCAGTTCTTC.

This chain links TRBV28 with TRBJ2-3, with a weak D call TRBD1 (6 bases). Germline CDR1 is MDHEN and CDR2 is SYDVKM. V lost 8 bases, J lost 0 bases, and 12 bases lay in between. The CDR3 sequence is 14 residues long. The CDR3 region has the DNA TGTGCCAGCCAGAGGGGGTCTAGCACAGATACGCAGTATTTT. Residues: CASQRGSSTDTQYF. The full variable domain, with the rest looked up from reference TRBV28 and TRBJ2-3, is DVKVTQSSRYLVKRTGEKVFLECVQDMDHENMFWYRQDPGLGLRLIYFSYDVKMKEKGDIPEGYSVSREKKERFSLILESASTNQTSMYLCASQRGSSTDTQYFGPGTRLTVL.

This rearrangement joins TRBV15 to TRBJ2-7, with 10 bases matching TRBD1. Germline lookup yields CDR1 LNHNV and CDR2 YYDKDF (reference sequence). V trimming: 2 bases; J trimming: 6 bases; junction bases outside the gene matches: 7. The CDR3 spans 15 residues. The chain's CDR3 is CATSRSQGTGVEQYF. The CDR3 nucleotides read TGTGCCACCAGCAGATCTCAGGGGACAGGGGTCGAGCAGTACTTC.

The gene calls are TRBV27 and TRBJ1-2; 7 bases match TRBD1. J was trimmed by 3 bases and V by 6 bases; bases with no gene match: 4. The CDR3 loop spans 13 amino acids. Germline V lookup: CDR1 MNHEY, CDR2 SMNVEV (reference sequence). CDR3 protein: CASSLGGDYGYTF. The CDR3 DNA follows: TGTGCCAGCAGCCTAGGGGGCGACTATGGCTACACCTTC.

The V call is TRBV28, the J call TRBJ1-2; no definite D call. With 10 bases removed from V and 0 bases from J, the gap between germline ends came to 21 bases. The CDR3 is made up of 16 amino acids. The germline gives CDR1 MDHEN, CDR2 SYDVKM. CDR3 sequence: CATKFGMRDSNYGYTF. The CDR3 DNA is TGTGCCACCAAATTCGGGATGAGGGATTCTAACTATGGCTACACCTTC.

This rearrangement joins TRBV11-2 to TRBJ2-7; 11 bases match TRBD2. V lost 8 bases and J lost 3; bases outside the gene matches: 9. The CDR3 is made up of 15 amino acids. Germline lookup yields CDR1 SGHAT and CDR2 FQNNGV. The CDR3 reads CASAALAGGHYEQYF. The CDR3 region has the DNA TGTGCCAGCGCGGCTCTAGCGGGAGGACACTACGAGCAGTACTTC.

The chain joins TRBV6-1 to TRBJ1-4; D perhaps matches TRBD1 (5 bases). Germline CDR1 MNHNS, CDR2 SASEGT. The CDR3 is 12 residues long. Deletions cut 6 bases from V and 5 bases from J, with 7 bases between. The CDR3 here is CASRRGNEKLFF. For the CDR3, the DNA is TGTGCCAGCAGGCGGGGGAATGAAAAACTGTTTTTT.

This chain links TRBV2 with TRBJ2-7; a possible D gene is TRBD2 (5 bases). Trimming shortened V by 4 bases and J by 4 bases, and 11 bases separated the two germline ends. The CDR3 loop spans 13 amino acids. Germline CDR1 is SNHLY and CDR2 is FYNNEI. The CDR3 loop reads CASSVDSEYEQYF. The CDR3 coding sequence is TGTGCCAGCAGTGTTGATAGCGAGTACGAGCAGTACTTC.

The rearrangement joins TRBV7-9 to TRBJ1-4; D gene unclear. V lost 3 bases and J 4 bases, leaving 12 bases between the germline ends. This CDR3 comprises 15 residues. Germline CDR1 is SEHNR and CDR2 is FQNEAQ (reference sequence). The CDR3, as DNA: TGTGCCAGCAGCTTCCAACAGTTCTATAATGAAAAACTGTTTTTT. Its protein is CASSFQQFYNEKLFF.

The V and J genes are TRBV6-5 and TRBJ2-7; tentative D call: TRBD2 (5 bases). CDR3 length: 14 residues. Trimming shortened V by 6 bases and J by 6 bases, and 18 bases separated the two germline ends. Germline V gives CDR1 MNHEY, CDR2 SVGAGI. CDR3 region: CASSKDSSWGEQYF. DNA for the CDR3: TGTGCCAGCAGCAAGGACTCCTCTTGGGGCGAGCAGTACTTC.

The V call is TRBV28, the J call TRBJ1-5; the D gene is possibly TRBD1 (5 bases). The germline gives CDR1 MDHEN, CDR2 SYDVKM. This CDR3 region has 13 residues. Trimming took 3 bases from V and 7 from J, leaving 10 bases between them. In DNA form, the CDR3 reads TGTGCCAGCAGTTTTGGCAGGGAACAGCCCCAGCATTTT. Translating gives CASSFGREQPQHF.

CDR3 sequence (DNA): TGTGCCAGCAGTGAAGGCCAGCGGCAGTACTTC. Translation: CASSEGQRQYF. This chain joins TRBV2 and TRBJ2-7; D is uncertain. Trimming took 1 base from V and 9 from J, leaving 7 bases between them. Per the germline V gene, CDR1 is SNHLY and CDR2 is FYNNEI. CDR3 length: 11 residues.

This chain links TRBV7-6 with TRBJ2-5; D is unclear. Germline loops: CDR1 SGHVS, CDR2 FNYEAQ. Trimming stripped 2 bases from V and 4 bases from J, with 14 bases between. This CDR3 is built from 15 residues. Written as DNA, the CDR3 is TGTGCCAGCAGCTTATCGCGGTGGGTCTCAGAGACCCAGTACTTC. It yields the protein CASSLSRWVSETQYF.

The chain couples TRBV7-3 to TRBJ2-3; D gene unclear. This CDR3 comprises 13 residues. V was trimmed by 5 bases and J by 4 bases, leaving 10 bases between them. In germline, CDR1 is SGHTA, CDR2 FQGTGA. CDR3 sequence: CASSRNSADTQYF. The CDR3 DNA reads as TGTGCCAGCAGCCGAAACTCGGCAGATACGCAGTATTTT.

The rearrangement links TRBV5-4 to TRBJ2-7, with a tentative D call TRBD1 (6 bases). Germline V CDR1 and CDR2: SGHNT, YYREEE (reference sequence). The CDR3 contains 14 residues. Trimming removed 4 bases from V and 5 bases from J, with 16 bases in between. In nucleotides, the CDR3 is TGTGCCAGCAGCGCGACAGGCCCCACTCACGAGCAGTACTTC. This sequence encodes CASSATGPTHEQYF.

This chain uses TRBV19 with TRBJ1-6; 9 bases are a match to TRBD1. The germline gives CDR1 LNHDA, CDR2 SQIVND (reference sequence). CDR3 length: 17 amino acids. The trim removed 5 bases at V and 0 bases at J, leaving 5 bases unmatched. CDR3 nucleotide sequence: TGTGCCAGTAGTGGGACAGGGCCGAGCTCCTATAATTCACCCCTCCACTTT. It encodes CASSGTGPSSYNSPLHF.

The rearrangement links TRBV6-5 to TRBJ2-5, with D unclear. V was cut by 5 bases and J by 5 bases, with 12 bases left in between. CDR3 length: 13 residues. Germline loops: CDR1 MNHEY, CDR2 SVGAGI. The CDR3 loop reads CASSPSTRETQYF. CDR3 in DNA: TGTGCCAGCAGTCCTTCCACGAGGGAGACCCAGTACTTC.

The V call is TRBV5-4, the J call TRBJ1-2; TRBD1 agrees at 9 bases. The V segment lost 0 bases and the J segment 14 bases; nucleotides outside the gene matches: 11. Looked up from germline, CDR1 is SGHNT and CDR2 is YYREEE (reference sequence). The CDR3 runs to 14 residues. CDR3 sequence: CASSLGSLQGARTF. The DNA for the CDR3 is TGTGCCAGCAGCTTGGGGTCCTTACAGGGGGCTCGTACCTTC.

This clone was seen a few times. The chain combines TRBV27 with TRBJ2-7, with D possibly matching TRBD2 (7 bases). Germline CDR1 MNHEY, CDR2 SMNVEV (reference sequence). The CDR3 consists of 15 residues. With 1 base removed from V and 2 bases from J, the gap between germline ends came to 12 bases. The CDR3 DNA follows: TGTGCCAGCAGTTTATGGTTGCGGGGGCCCTACGAGCAGTACTTC. As protein: CASSLWLRGPYEQYF.